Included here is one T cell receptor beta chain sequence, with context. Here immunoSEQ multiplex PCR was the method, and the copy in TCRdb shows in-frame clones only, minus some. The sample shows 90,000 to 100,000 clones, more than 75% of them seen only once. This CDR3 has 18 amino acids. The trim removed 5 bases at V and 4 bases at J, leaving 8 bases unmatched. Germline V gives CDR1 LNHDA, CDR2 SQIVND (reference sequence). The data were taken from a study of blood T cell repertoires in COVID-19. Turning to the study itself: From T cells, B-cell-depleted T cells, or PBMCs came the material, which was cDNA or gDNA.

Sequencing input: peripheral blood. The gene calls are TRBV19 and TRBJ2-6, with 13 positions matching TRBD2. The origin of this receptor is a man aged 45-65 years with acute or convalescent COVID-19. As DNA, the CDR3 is TGTGCCAGTAGTCTACGACTAGCGGGAGGATCCGGGGCCAACGTCCTGACTTTC. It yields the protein CASSLRLAGGSGANVLTF.